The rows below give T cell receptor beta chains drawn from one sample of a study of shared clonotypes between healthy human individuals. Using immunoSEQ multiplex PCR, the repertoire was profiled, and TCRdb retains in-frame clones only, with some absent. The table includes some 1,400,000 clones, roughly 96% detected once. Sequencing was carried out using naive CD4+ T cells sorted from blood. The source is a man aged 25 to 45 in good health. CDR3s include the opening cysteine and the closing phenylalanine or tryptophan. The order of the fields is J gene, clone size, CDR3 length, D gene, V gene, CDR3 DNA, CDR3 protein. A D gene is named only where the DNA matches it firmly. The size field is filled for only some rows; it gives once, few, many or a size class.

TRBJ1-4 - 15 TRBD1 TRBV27 TGTGCCAGCAAAAACGTGGACAGGGCGCATGAAAAACTGTTTTTT CASKNVDRAHEKLFF
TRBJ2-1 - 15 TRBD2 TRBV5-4 TGTGCCAGCAGCTTGGGGGCTAGCGGACACAATGAGCAGTTCTTC CASSLGASGHNEQFF
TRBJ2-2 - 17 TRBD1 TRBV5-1 TGCGCCAGCAGCCTGAACCCGGGACAGGGGGGGACCGGGGAGCTGTTTTTT CASSLNPGQGGTGELFF
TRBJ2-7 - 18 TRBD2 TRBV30 TGTGCCTGGACTGGGAAGACTAGCGGGAGGAGGGGGCAATACGAGCAGTACTTC CAWTGKTSGRRGQYEQYF
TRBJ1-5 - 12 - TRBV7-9 TGTGCCAGCAGCTTGTACAAGCGGCCCCAGCATTTT CASSLYKRPQHF
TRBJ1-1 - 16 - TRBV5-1 TGCGCCAGCAGCAAATATCCGGGAGGTGGGAACACTGAAGCTTTCTTT CASSKYPGGGNTEAFF
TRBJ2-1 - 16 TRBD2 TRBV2 TGTGCCAGCAGAACCAGCGGGAGGGAACTCTACAATGAGCAGTTCTTC CASRTSGRELYNEQFF
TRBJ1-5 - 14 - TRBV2 TGTGCCAGCAGAAACAGGGACGGCAATCAGCCCCAGCATTTT CASRNRDGNQPQHF
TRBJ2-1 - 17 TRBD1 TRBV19 TGTGCCAGTAGTAAGCCCCTCCCAGGGACAGGGTTAAATGAGCAGTTCTTC CASSKPLPGTGLNEQFF
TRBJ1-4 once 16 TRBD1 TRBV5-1 TGCGCCAGCAGCTTCGGGGCAGGGGGTCGAGATGAAAAACTGTTTTTT CASSFGAGGRDEKLFF
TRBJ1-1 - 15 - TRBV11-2 TGTGCCAGCAGCTGGGATCCAGGGGTCGGCACTGAAGCTTTCTTT CASSWDPGVGTEAFF
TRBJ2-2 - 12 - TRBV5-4 TGTGCCAGCAGTCTTGGGGAGGCCGAGCTGTTTTTT CASSLGEAELFF
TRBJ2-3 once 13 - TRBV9 TGTGCCAGCAGCGTACCCCCATTGGATACGCAGTATTTT CASSVPPLDTQYF
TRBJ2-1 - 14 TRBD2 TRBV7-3 TGTGCCAGCAGCTTCGCGGGGGGGAACAATGAGCAGTTCTTC CASSFAGGNNEQFF
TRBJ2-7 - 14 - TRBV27 TGTGCCAGCTCTAACAGGGCGGAGACCTACGAGCAGTACTTC CASSNRAETYEQYF
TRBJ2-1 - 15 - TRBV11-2 TGTGCCAGCAGCTTAGGGCAGGGGTCCTACAATGAGCAGTTCTTC CASSLGQGSYNEQFF
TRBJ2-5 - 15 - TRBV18 TGTGCCAGCTCACCACTCAAAGGGTTCCAAGAGACCCAGTACTTC CASSPLKGFQETQYF
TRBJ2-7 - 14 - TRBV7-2 TGTGCCAGCAGCTTAGTAGCCGGAACCTACGAGCAGTACTTC CASSLVAGTYEQYF
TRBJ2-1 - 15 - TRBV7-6 TGTGCCAGTATGACACAGACCAGTATAGGGAATGAGCAGTTCTTC CASMTQTSIGNEQFF
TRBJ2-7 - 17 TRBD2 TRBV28 TGTGCCAGCAGTCCTCCTGTAGCGGGAGCCGGACGCTACGAGCAGTACTTC CASSPPVAGAGRYEQYF
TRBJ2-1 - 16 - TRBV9 TGTGCCAGCAGCGCCCCCACTTGGAGGGCCTACAATGAGCAGTTCTTC CASSAPTWRAYNEQFF
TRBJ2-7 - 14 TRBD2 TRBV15 TGTGCCACCAGCAGAGAGGGGGGGATTTACGAGCAGTACTTC CATSREGGIYEQYF
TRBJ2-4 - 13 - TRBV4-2 TGTGCCAGCAGGGGAGATGGCCGAAACATTCAGTACTTC CASRGDGRNIQYF
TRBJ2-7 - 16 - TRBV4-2 TGTGCCAGCAGCCAAGAACTGAGGGAGAGAACCTACGAGCAGTACTTC CASSQELRERTYEQYF
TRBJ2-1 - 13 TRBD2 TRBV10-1 TGCGCCAGCAGCGGGCTAGCGGGCAGTGAGCAGTTCTTC CASSGLAGSEQFF
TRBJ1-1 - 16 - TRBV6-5 TGTGCCAGCAGTTACTCGGGGCCCCCATTGAACACTGAAGCTTTCTTT CASSYSGPPLNTEAFF
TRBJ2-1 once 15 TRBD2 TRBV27 TGTGCCAGCAGCTCGAGCGGGAGGGCCTACAATGAGCAGTTCTTC CASSSSGRAYNEQFF
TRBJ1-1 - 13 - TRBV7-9 TGTGCCAGCCACAATACAGCTAACACTGAAGCTTTCTTT CASHNTANTEAFF
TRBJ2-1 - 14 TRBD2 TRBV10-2 TGCGCCAGCAGTGAGTACGGGAGGGCCGGTGAGCAGTTCTTC CASSEYGRAGEQFF
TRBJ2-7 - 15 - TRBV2 TGTGCCAGCAGTGAAGGTCAAGGGGGAATTTACGAGCAGTACTTC CASSEGQGGIYEQYF
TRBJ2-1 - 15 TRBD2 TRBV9 TGTGCCAGCAGCGTAGGAGCGGGAGGGCCCTATGAGCAGTTCTTC CASSVGAGGPYEQFF
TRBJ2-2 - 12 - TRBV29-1 TGCAGCGTAAAGACCAACACCGGGGAGCTGTTTTTT CSVKTNTGELFF
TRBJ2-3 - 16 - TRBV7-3 TGTGCCAGCAGCGATCAGGGTGTCCTCAGCACAGATACGCAGTATTTT CASSDQGVLSTDTQYF
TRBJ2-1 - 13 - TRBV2 TGTGCCAGCAGTGATGACGTCTACAATGAGCAGTTCTTC CASSDDVYNEQFF
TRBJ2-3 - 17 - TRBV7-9 TGTGCCAGCAGCTCCCCCCGTCCCGATCCGGGTACAGATACGCAGTATTTT CASSSPRPDPGTDTQYF